One sample yielded the 17 T cell receptor beta chains listed below, sequenced in a study of blood T cell repertoires in COVID-19. Clones were sequenced by immunoSEQ multiplex PCR, and TCRdb holds only the in-frame ones, with some missing. The sample holds roughly 250,000 clones, approximately 84% seen once. The sequencing sample was made of peripheral blood. These receptors came from a human donor in a cohort sampled during active COVID-19.

This rearrangement joins TRBV6-6 to TRBJ2-5; TRBD2 matches 13 bases. Germline V CDR1 and CDR2: MNHNY, SVGAGI (reference sequence). This CDR3 is 16 amino acids long. Trimming removed 2 bases from V and 3 bases from J; junction bases left unmatched: 3. The CDR3 sequence is CASSYPGLAGKETQYF. The CDR3 bases are TGTGCCAGCAGTTACCCGGGACTAGCGGGAAAAGAGACCCAGTACTTC.

This clone occurred a few times. The chain employs TRBV19 and TRBJ1-2; 7 bases are shared with TRBD1. In germline, CDR1 is LNHDA, CDR2 SQIVND (reference sequence). The CDR3 spans 13 residues. V was clipped by 2 bases and J by 4 bases; unmatched bases: 1. CDR3 nucleotide sequence: TGTGCCAGTAGTATAAACAGGGGCTATGGCTACACCTTC. Protein sequence: CASSINRGYGYTF.

This sequence joins TRBV7-6 and TRBJ1-1; D perhaps matches TRBD1 (5 bases). The CDR3 has 13 amino acids. Deletions cut 2 bases from V and 4 bases from J, with 8 bases between. Germline-derived CDR1 and CDR2 are SGHVS and FNYEAQ. The CDR3 nucleotides read TGTGCCAGCAGCTTAAACGGGGGCACTGAAGCTTTCTTT. Amino acid sequence: CASSLNGGTEAFF.

The V and J genes are TRBV3-1 (or the pseudogene TRBV3-2) and TRBJ2-1; 9 bases align to TRBD2. CDR3 size: 17 residues. Germline CDR1 and CDR2: LGHDT and YNNKEL (reference sequence). V shed 4 bases, J shed 4 bases, and the junction held 11 bases outside the gene matches. The CDR3 protein is CASSLYSSGRTYNEQFF. CDR3 bases: TGTGCCAGCAGCCTATATTCAAGCGGGAGGACTTACAATGAGCAGTTCTTC.

The chain carries TRBV19 and TRBJ2-1; D remains unclear. Trimming removed 3 bases from V and 3 bases from J, with 6 bases in between. This CDR3 has 13 residues. CDR1 is LNHDA, CDR2 SQIVND, per germline (reference sequence). The CDR3 reads CASSISSYNEQFF. In DNA, the CDR3 is TGTGCCAGTAGTATTTCTAGCTACAATGAGCAGTTCTTC.

This clone has just one count. V and J are TRBV5-1 and TRBJ2-3, with D possibly TRBD2 on 5 matching bases. Trimming pared 0 bases from V and 6 bases from J, leaving 17 bases between. The CDR3 has 16 residues. CDR1 SGHRS and CDR2 YFSETQ come from the germline V gene. In DNA form, the CDR3 reads TGCGCCAGCAGCTTGGGTGTGGACTGGCTGTTGGATACGCAGTATTTT. It specifies CASSLGVDWLLDTQYF.

The chain uses TRBV7-8 and TRBJ2-1; a possible D gene is TRBD2 (5 bases). CDR1 SGHVS and CDR2 FQNEAQ come from the germline V gene. The CDR3 is 17 residues long. V was trimmed by 7 bases and J by 3 bases, leaving 22 bases between them. The CDR3: CASTQTRLKSLYNEQFF. Written as DNA, the CDR3 is TGTGCCAGCACGCAAACTAGATTGAAGAGTCTCTACAATGAGCAGTTCTTC.

This clone has only a few counts. This chain connects TRBV2 to TRBJ2-2; TRBD1 aligns across 7 bases. The germline V gene encodes CDR1 SNHLY and CDR2 FYNNEI. Germline trimming cut 6 bases from V and 5 bases from J; bases unmatched to any gene: 6. The CDR3 sequence is 14 residues long. The CDR3 protein is CASRGTATTGELFF. The CDR3 nucleotides read TGTGCCAGCAGGGGGACAGCTACGACCGGGGAGCTGTTTTTT.

The chain joins TRBV29-1 to TRBJ2-5; D remains ambiguous. V shed 6 bases and J shed 1 base, with 9 bases lying between them. CDR1 is SQVTM, CDR2 ANQGSEA, per germline. CDR3 length: 12 amino acids. CDR3 amino acids: CSVSTSQETQYF. The CDR3 coding sequence is TGCAGCGTATCGACAAGCCAAGAGACCCAGTACTTC.

This clone was recorded many times. The rearrangement joins TRBV6-1 to TRBJ1-1; D unclear. CDR3 length: 15 residues. The V end lost 3 bases, the J end lost 2 bases, and 13 bases lay between the germline ends. Germline V gives CDR1 MNHNS, CDR2 SASEGT. CDR3 region: CASSDDSGINTEAFF. The CDR3 bases are TGTGCCAGCAGTGACGATTCAGGTATAAACACTGAAGCTTTCTTT.

This clone was counted a few times. The chain couples TRBV6-5 to TRBJ1-5; 7 nucleotides match TRBD1. The CDR3 length is 15 residues. The junction had 8 bases not matched to a gene; V was cut back by 6 bases and J by 3 bases. Germline V CDR1 and CDR2: MNHEY, SVGAGI. This CDR3 reads CASRSGTEYNQPQHF. For the CDR3, the DNA is TGTGCCAGCAGATCCGGGACAGAGTACAATCAGCCCCAGCATTTT.

This chain connects TRBV6-5 to TRBJ1-4; 8 positions match TRBD1. The CDR3 consists of 14 residues. Germline V gene lookup returns CDR1 MNHEY and CDR2 SVGAGI. Trimming cost V 6 bases and J 4 bases; bases outside gene matches: 4. The CDR3, as DNA: TGTGCCAGCAGCAGGACAGGGTTTAATGAAAAACTGTTTTTT. Translating it yields CASSRTGFNEKLFF.

The chain carries TRBV6-5 and TRBJ2-1; 7 bases line up with TRBD1. Germline CDR1 and CDR2: MNHEY and SVGAGI. The CDR3 runs to 13 residues. The V gene end was trimmed by 7 bases and the J gene end by 10 bases; junction bases not matched to a gene: 10. CDR3 protein: CASTWTGKGEQFF. In DNA form, the CDR3 reads TGTGCCAGCACCTGGACAGGAAAAGGAGAGCAGTTCTTC.

The chain joins TRBV4-1 to TRBJ1-3; TRBD1 might be the D (6 bases). The germline V gene has CDR1 MGHRA and CDR2 YSYEKL. There are 17 residues in the CDR3. V lost 1 base and J 0 bases, leaving 13 bases between the germline ends. CDR3 sequence: CASSQGGLRGSGNTIYF. CDR3 in DNA: TGCGCCAGCAGCCAAGGAGGGCTCAGGGGCTCTGGAAACACCATATATTTT.

This chain connects TRBV7-8 to TRBJ2-1; weak D call: TRBD1 (6 bases). This CDR3 has 17 residues. Trimming left V 1 base short and J 4 bases short, with 17 bases between. The germline gives CDR1 SGHVS, CDR2 FQNEAQ. CDR3 coding DNA: TGTGCCAGCAGCTTAGGGTTTGCAGGACAGCCTTACAATGAGCAGTTCTTC. Translated: CASSLGFAGQPYNEQFF. Using reference TRBV7-8 and TRBJ2-1 for the parts outside the CDR3, the full variable domain is GAGVSQSPRYKVAKRGQDVALRCDPISGHVSLFWYQQALGQGPEFLTYFQNEAQLDKSGLPSDRFFAERPEGSVSTLKIQRTQQEDSAVYLCASSLGFAGQPYNEQFFGPGTRLTVL.

The chain carries TRBV4-1 and TRBJ2-7, with a weak D call TRBD1 (5 bases). The V end was cut by 1 base, the J end by 2 bases, with 9 bases between. The CDR3 has 14 amino acids. Per the germline V gene, CDR1 is MGHRA and CDR2 is YSYEKL. The CDR3 nucleotides read TGCGCCAGCAGCCAAGTAGGACAAACCTACGAGCAGTACTTC. Translated: CASSQVGQTYEQYF.

In DNA form, the CDR3 reads TGTGCCAGCAGTTACACAGGGGAAAGGGACGAGCAGTACTTC. Translated, it gives CASSYTGERDEQYF. This chain connects TRBV6-6 to TRBJ2-7, with 7 bases matching TRBD1. The CDR3 has 14 amino acids. Germline V gene lookup returns CDR1 MNHNY and CDR2 SVGAGI (reference sequence). V gave up 2 bases and J gave up 5 bases; unmatched junction bases: 6.